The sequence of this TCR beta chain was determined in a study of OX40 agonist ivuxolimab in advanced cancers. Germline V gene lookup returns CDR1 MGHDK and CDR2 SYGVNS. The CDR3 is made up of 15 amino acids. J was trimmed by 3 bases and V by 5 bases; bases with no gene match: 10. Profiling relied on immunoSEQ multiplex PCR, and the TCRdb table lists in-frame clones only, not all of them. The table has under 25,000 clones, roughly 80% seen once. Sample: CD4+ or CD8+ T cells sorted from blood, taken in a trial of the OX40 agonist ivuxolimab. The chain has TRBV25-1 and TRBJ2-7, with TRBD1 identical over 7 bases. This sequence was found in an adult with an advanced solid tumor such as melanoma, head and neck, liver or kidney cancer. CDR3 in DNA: TGTGCCAGCAGTTACTCGCCGGGACAGTTCTACGAGCAGTACTTC. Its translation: CASSYSPGQFYEQYF.